One and the same sample provided the 3 T cell receptor beta chains below, sequenced in a study of tumor and adjacent non-tumor tissue in lung cancer. RNA was extracted from bulk tissue without any cell sorting. More than 3 cm separated this lung sample from the edge of the tumor. Three rounds of nested PCR, following a modified ARM-PCR protocol, produced the TCRbeta library. From the multiplex PCR reads, TCRdb called clonotypes with MiXCR, one entry per CDR3 protein. The sample shows 35,000 to 50,000 distinct CDR3 sequences, roughly 60% of them seen only once. The sample taken for sequencing was distant non-tumor lung tissue. The source of these receptors is a man in his forties or fifties with non-small cell lung cancer.

About this clonotype itself: Germline is not matched at one junction end, which may reflect a read error. The V gene is TRBV6-5, the J gene TRBJ1-5; TRBD1 agrees at 7 bases. The CDR3 sequence is 15 residues long. Per germline, CDR1 MNHEY and CDR2 SVGAGI. The CDR3 sequence: CVSSYTRDSSQPQHF. In DNA form, the CDR3 reads TGTGTCAGCAGTTACACGAGGGACAGTTCACAGCCCCAGCATTTC.

About this clonotype itself: Possible read error: a much larger clone is one base away. The chain recombines TRBV11-2 with TRBJ2-5, with a weak D call TRBD1 (6 bases). Trimming took 2 bases from V and 3 from J, leaving 7 bases between them. The germline V gene encodes CDR1 SGHAT and CDR2 FQNNGV. The CDR3 contains 13 residues. CDR3 bases: TGTGCCAGCAGCTTAAGACAGGAAGAGACCCAGTACTTC. It is translated as CASSLRQEETQYF.

The chain carries TRBV24-1 and TRBJ2-1; 9 positions agree with TRBD1. The CDR3 has 15 amino acids. V lost 3 bases to trimming and J lost 4 bases; unmatched junction nucleotides: 3. Germline values: CDR1 KGHDR, CDR2 SFDVKD. The CDR3 here is CATSDRGQGYNEQFF. CDR3 nucleotide sequence: TGTGCCACCAGTGATCGGGGACAGGGTTACAATGAGCAGTTCTTC.